This T cell receptor beta chain is drawn from a study of OX40 agonist ivuxolimab in advanced cancers. The study, taken as a whole, reports: CD4+ T cells averaged fewer expanded clones than CD8+ T cells.

TCRdb's copy holds only in-frame clones and misses some; the assay was immunoSEQ multiplex PCR. Here the sample spans tens of thousands of clones, approximately 93% being singletons. CDR3 length: 13 amino acids. J gave up 8 bases and V 8 bases, and 11 bases lay outside the gene matches. Per the germline V gene, CDR1 is GTSNPN and CDR2 is SVGIG (reference sequence). Regarding this clone: What it recognizes is unknown.

This clonotype was sampled from an adult with an advanced solid tumor such as melanoma, head and neck, liver or kidney cancer. The V gene is TRBV30, the J gene TRBJ1-4; 7 nucleotides line up with TRBD1. The sequencing used CD4+ or CD8+ T cells sorted from blood, collected in a trial of the OX40 agonist ivuxolimab. CDR3 residues: CAPHRGGMEKLFF. The CDR3 DNA sequence: TGTGCCCCACACAGGGGCGGTATGGAAAAACTGTTTTTT.